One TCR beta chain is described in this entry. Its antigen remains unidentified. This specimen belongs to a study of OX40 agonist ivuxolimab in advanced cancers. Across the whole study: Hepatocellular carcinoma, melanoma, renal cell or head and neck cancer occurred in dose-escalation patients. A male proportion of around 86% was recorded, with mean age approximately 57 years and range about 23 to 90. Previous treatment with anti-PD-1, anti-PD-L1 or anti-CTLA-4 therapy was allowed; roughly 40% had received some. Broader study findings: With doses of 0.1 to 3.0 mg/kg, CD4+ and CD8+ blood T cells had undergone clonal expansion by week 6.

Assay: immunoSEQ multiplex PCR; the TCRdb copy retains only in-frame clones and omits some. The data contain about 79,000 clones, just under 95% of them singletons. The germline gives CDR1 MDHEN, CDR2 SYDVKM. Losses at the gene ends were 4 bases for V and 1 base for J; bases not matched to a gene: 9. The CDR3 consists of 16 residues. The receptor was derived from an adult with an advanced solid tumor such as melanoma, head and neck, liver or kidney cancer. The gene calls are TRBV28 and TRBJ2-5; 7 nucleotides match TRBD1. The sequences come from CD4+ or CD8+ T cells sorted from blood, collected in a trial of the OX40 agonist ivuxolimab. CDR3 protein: CASSSPWGQPQETQYF. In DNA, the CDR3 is TGTGCCAGCAGTTCCCCCTGGGGACAGCCCCAAGAGACCCAGTACTTC.